The table lists the clone carrying this T cell receptor beta chain with many counts. Its antigen remains unidentified. These data belong to a study of regulatory T cells in long-lasting Graves disease. The study, taken as a whole, reports: Comparison showed that persistent patients shared more public clonotypes (about 2,700) than new patients (approximately 1,000). Samples came from peripheral blood alone, without thyroid tissue.

Arm-PCR of CDR3 regions with iRepertoire HTBI primers generated TCR beta libraries. A single record per CDR3 protein comes from TCRdb applying MiXCR to the multiplex PCR reads. The profile shows a few hundred thousand distinct CDR3 sequences, roughly 13% of them singletons. Deletions cut 1 base from V and 2 bases from J, with 18 bases between. CDR3 length equals 16 residues. The germline V gene has CDR1 SQVTM and CDR2 ANQGSEA. The time point: newly diagnosed GD, antithyroid drugs for less than 3 months. TCR sequences were obtained from RNA taken from PBMCs. These data also featured in a second study, about T cells in Graves' hyperthyroidism and ophthalmopathy. That paper states: The HTBI primer set served for first-round RT-PCR of the TCR CDR3. Ophthalmopathy cases were set apart from stable hyperthyroidism by a 13 V-J model.

The J gene is TRBJ2-7, the V gene TRBV29-1; D unresolved. This receptor was identified in a man in his thirties or forties with Graves disease. Sequences were derived from peripheral blood mononuclear cells (PBMCs), sampled at new diagnosis, from a patient treated with antithyroid drugs. For the CDR3, the DNA is TGCAGCGTTGAAGGTCACGGCTCAAAACCTCCCTACGAGCAGTACTTC. Its protein is CSVEGHGSKPPYEQYF.